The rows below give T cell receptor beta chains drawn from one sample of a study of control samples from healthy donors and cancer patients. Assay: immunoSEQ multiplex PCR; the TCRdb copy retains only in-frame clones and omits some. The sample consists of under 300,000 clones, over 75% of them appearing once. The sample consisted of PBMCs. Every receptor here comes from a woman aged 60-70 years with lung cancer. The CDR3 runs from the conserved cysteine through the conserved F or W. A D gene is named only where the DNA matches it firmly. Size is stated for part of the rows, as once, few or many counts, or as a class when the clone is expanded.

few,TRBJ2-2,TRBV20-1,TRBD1,TGCAGTGCTAGTCCCTTGGACAGGTACACCGGGGAGCTGTTTTTT,CSASPLDRYTGELFF
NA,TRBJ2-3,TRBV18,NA,TGTGCCAGCTCACCGGTAAGGACAGATACGCAGTATTTT,CASSPVRTDTQYF
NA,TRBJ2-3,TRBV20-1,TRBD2,TGCAGTGCTAGTCGGGCTAGCGGGTCCTATGGCACAGATACGCAGTATTTT,CSASRASGSYGTDTQYF
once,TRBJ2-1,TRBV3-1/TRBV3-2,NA,TGTGCCAGCAGCCAAGGGGGGGGCGGGAGAGGGTACAATGAGCAGTTCTTC,CASSQGGGGRGYNEQFF
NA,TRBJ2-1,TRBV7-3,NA,TGTGCCAGCAGCTTGGAAGGGGGTATCGACAATGAGCAGTTCTTC,CASSLEGGIDNEQFF
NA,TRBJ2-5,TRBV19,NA,TGTGCCAGCGGACAGGGAGGGAAAGAGACCCAGTACTTC,CASGQGGKETQYF
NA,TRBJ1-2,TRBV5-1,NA,TGCGCCAGCAGCTCCCCGGCAGGGCTCAACTATGGCTACACCTTC,CASSSPAGLNYGYTF
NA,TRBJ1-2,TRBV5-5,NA,TGTGCCAGCAGCTTGTTGCAGGCAAACTATGGCTACACCTTC,CASSLLQANYGYTF
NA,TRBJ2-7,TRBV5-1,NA,TGCGCCAGCAGCCAGGGACACACGGAGGGCAACGAGCAGTACTTC,CASSQGHTEGNEQYF
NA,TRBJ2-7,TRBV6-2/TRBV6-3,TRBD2,TGTGCCAGCAGTTTAGGACTAGCGGGCTCCTACGAGCAGTACTTC,CASSLGLAGSYEQYF
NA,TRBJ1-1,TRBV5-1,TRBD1,TGCGCCAGCAGCTTGTTGGGACAGGGGGGAAACACTGAAGCTTTCTTT,CASSLLGQGGNTEAFF
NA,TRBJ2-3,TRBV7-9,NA,TGTGCCAGCAGCTCGGCCGGGGGCACAGATACGCAGTATTTT,CASSSAGGTDTQYF
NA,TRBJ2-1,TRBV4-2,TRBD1,TGTGCCAGCAGCCAAGATAGTGGACAGGGCTATGAGCAGTTCTTC,CASSQDSGQGYEQFF
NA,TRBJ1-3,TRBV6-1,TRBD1,TGTGCCAGCAGTGAGATGGACAGGCTTTTAGGAAACACCATATATTTT,CASSEMDRLLGNTIYF
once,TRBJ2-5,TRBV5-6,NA,TGTGCCAGCAGCTTGTCGACTCGGCTAGCCCAAGAGACCCAGTACTTC,CASSLSTRLAQETQYF
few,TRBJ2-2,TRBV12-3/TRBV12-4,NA,TGTGCCAGCGAAACAGGGATCGCCGGGGAGCTGTTTTTT,CASETGIAGELFF
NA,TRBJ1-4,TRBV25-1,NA,TGTGCCAGCAGTCCCTGGAGGGCAACTAATGAAAAACTGTTTTTT,CASSPWRATNEKLFF
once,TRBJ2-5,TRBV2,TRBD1,TGTGCCGGGGGACAGGGCCTGCAAGAGACCCAGTACTTC,CAGGQGLQETQYF
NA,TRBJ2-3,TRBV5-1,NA,TGCGCCAGCAGCGCCGGACAGCTTAGGGGCACAGATACGCAGTATTTT,CASSAGQLRGTDTQYF
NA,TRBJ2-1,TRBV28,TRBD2,TGTGCCAGCAGTTTGACACTAGCGGGCTACAATGAGCAGTTCTTC,CASSLTLAGYNEQFF
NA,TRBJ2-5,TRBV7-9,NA,TGTGCCAGCAAGGGTGAGAGGCACCAAGAGACCCAGTACTTC,CASKGERHQETQYF
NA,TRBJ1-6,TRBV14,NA,TGTGCCAGCAGCCCATCCCCATGGGGGCACCTCCACTTT,CASSPSPWGHLHF
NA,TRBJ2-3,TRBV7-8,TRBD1,TGTGCCAGCAGCTCCCCCTCGGACAGGGCAGATACGCAGTATTTT,CASSSPSDRADTQYF
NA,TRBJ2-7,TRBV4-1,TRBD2,TGCGCCAGCAGCTCGCATCTAGCGGGAGTTAGATACGAGCAGTACTTC,CASSSHLAGVRYEQYF
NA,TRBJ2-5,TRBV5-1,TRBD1,TGCGCCAGCAGCTTCCGGGACAGTCAAGAGACCCAGTACTTC,CASSFRDSQETQYF
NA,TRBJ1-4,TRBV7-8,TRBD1,TGTGCCAGCAGCTTGACAGGGAGGGGTGAAAAACTGTTTTTT,CASSLTGRGEKLFF
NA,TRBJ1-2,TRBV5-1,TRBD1,TGCGCCAGCAGTGGACAGGGCCCGGGCGGCTACACCTTC,CASSGQGPGGYTF
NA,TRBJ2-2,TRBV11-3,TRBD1,TGTGCCAGCAGCTCAAGATATGGACAGGGGGCTCAGACCGGGGAGCTGTTTTTT,CASSSRYGQGAQTGELFF
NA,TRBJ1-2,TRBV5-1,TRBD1,TGCGCCAGCAGCTTGGATCAGGGGGCGTATGGCTACACCTTC,CASSLDQGAYGYTF
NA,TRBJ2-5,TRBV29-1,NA,TGCAGCGCTGGGTTGGAGACCCAGTACTTC,CSAGLETQYF
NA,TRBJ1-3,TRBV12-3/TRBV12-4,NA,TGTGCCAGCAGCCAAGTCTCTGGAAACACCATATATTTT,CASSQVSGNTIYF
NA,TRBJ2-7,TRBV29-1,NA,TGCAGCGTGGACTCCCACTACGAGCAGTACTTC,CSVDSHYEQYF
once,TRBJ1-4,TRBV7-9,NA,TGTGCCAGCAGCTTAACCGGCGTTAATGAAAAACTGTTTTTT,CASSLTGVNEKLFF
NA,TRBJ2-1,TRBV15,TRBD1,TGTGCCACCAGCAGAGTCGGGACAGGGGACAATGAGCAGTTCTTC,CATSRVGTGDNEQFF
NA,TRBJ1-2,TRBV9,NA,TGTGCCAGCAGCGTAGAGGGGGACATCTATAACTATGGCTACACCTTC,CASSVEGDIYNYGYTF
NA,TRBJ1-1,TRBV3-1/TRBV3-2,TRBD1,TGTGCCAGCAGCCCGACAGGGGCGATTACTGAAGCTTTCTTT,CASSPTGAITEAFF
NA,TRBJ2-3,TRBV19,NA,TGTGCCAGTACTTATTCCCCGTCGAACGCAGATACGCAGTATTTT,CASTYSPSNADTQYF
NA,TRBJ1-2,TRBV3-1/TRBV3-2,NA,TGTGCCAGCAGCCAAGTGGGACTCCCCGAAGCTAACTATGGCTACACCTTC,CASSQVGLPEANYGYTF
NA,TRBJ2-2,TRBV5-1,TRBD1,TGCGCCAGCAGCGAAGGACAGGGGGCGTCGGTGGCCGGGGAGCTGTTTTTT,CASSEGQGASVAGELFF
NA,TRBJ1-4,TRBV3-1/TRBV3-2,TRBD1,TGTGCCAGCAGCCAAGGACAAAGACAGGGGGGTGAAAAACTGTTTTTT,CASSQGQRQGGEKLFF